The 8 T cell receptor beta chains presented below share a single source sample, sequenced in a study of cytomegalovirus exposure and HLA in healthy donors. TCRdb's copy holds only in-frame clones and misses some; the assay was immunoSEQ multiplex PCR. The profile covers about 56,000 clones, with around nine tenths appearing a single time and over 0.95% taken by the ten largest. What was sequenced was PBMCs. The receptor source for this set is a man younger than 35 in good health and CMV-seronegative.

V is TRBV6-6 and J is TRBJ1-5, with D tentatively TRBD1 (6 bases). V lost 0 bases, J lost 4 bases, and 7 bases lay in between. CDR1 and CDR2 (germline): MNHNY, SVGAGI (reference sequence). This CDR3 comprises 14 residues. The CDR3 DNA is TGTGCCAGCAGTTACTCGCAGGGGAATCAGCCCCAGCATTTT. Its protein is CASSYSQGNQPQHF.

The V and J genes are TRBV7-2 and TRBJ2-7; the match to TRBD2 covers 10 bases. This CDR3 comprises 17 residues. J was trimmed by 5 bases and V by 0 bases; bases with no gene match: 10. CDR1 and CDR2 from the germline V gene are SGHTA and FQGNSA. CDR3 bases: TGTGCCAGCAGCTTAGCCAGCGGGAGGGCCCGGACACACGAGCAGTACTTC. Protein: CASSLASGRARTHEQYF.

V gene TRBV19 combines with J gene TRBJ2-1, with 11 bases that match TRBD2. Germline CDR1 and CDR2: LNHDA and SQIVND (reference sequence). The CDR3 is 14 amino acids. The V and J ends lost 7 bases and 3 bases, in that order; junction bases with no gene match: 2. The CDR3 nucleotides read TGTGCCAGTAATCTAGCGGGAGGCTACAATGAGCAGTTCTTC. Amino acid sequence: CASNLAGGYNEQFF.

The V gene is TRBV14, the J gene TRBJ2-1, with 10 positions matching TRBD1. V lost 8 bases, J lost 5 bases, and 3 bases stayed unmatched. Germline V CDR1 and CDR2: SGHDN, FVKESK. The CDR3 runs to 13 residues. In nucleotides, the CDR3 is TGTGCCAGCCGCGGACAGGGGGACAATGAGCAGTTCTTC. Translated: CASRGQGDNEQFF.

The V call is TRBV15, the J call TRBJ1-2; D not resolved. The CDR3 length is 13 residues. V was clipped by 0 bases and J by 7 bases, with 9 bases between them. The germline gives CDR1 LNHNV, CDR2 YYDKDF (reference sequence). The CDR3 here is CATSRERPPGYTF. CDR3 DNA: TGTGCCACCAGCAGAGAGCGGCCCCCTGGCTACACCTTC.

Here the CDR3 DNA reads TGTGCCAGCAGGGGGGCCCTACCCTCCTACGAGCAGTACTTC. This translates into CASRGALPSYEQYF. The genes are TRBV6-1 and TRBJ2-7; perhaps TRBD1 as D (6 bases). V was pared by 6 bases and J by 0 bases, with 12 bases between. CDR1 MNHNS and CDR2 SASEGT come from the germline V gene. The CDR3 has 14 amino acids.

The chain couples TRBV10-3 to TRBJ1-5; tentatively, D is TRBD1 (5 bases). Germline V gene data show CDR1 as ENHRY and CDR2 as SYGVKD. The CDR3 loop spans 18 amino acids. V lost 4 bases and J 0 bases, leaving 19 bases between the germline ends. The DNA of the CDR3 is TGTGCCATCAGTGCAGCGAAGGGGCGGCCGGATAGCAATCAGCCCCAGCATTTT. Its protein product is CAISAAKGRPDSNQPQHF.

The V gene is TRBV5-1, the J gene TRBJ1-1; D call uncertain. This CDR3 has 14 amino acids. V was pared by 5 bases and J by 0 bases, with 11 bases between. The germline V gene has CDR1 SGHRS and CDR2 YFSETQ. CDR3 protein: CASRSDTLNTEAFF. Here the CDR3 DNA reads TGCGCCAGCAGGTCCGACACTTTGAACACTGAAGCTTTCTTT.